This T cell receptor beta chain stems from a study of T cell changes during pregnancy in multiple sclerosis. The method was immunoSEQ multiplex PCR; TCRdb's version includes in-frame clones alone and lacks a portion of them. Of 70,000 or so clones in the sample, around 92% are singletons; the top ten hold under 2%. Trimming at V came to 4 bases and at J to 5 bases, leaving 10 bases not matched to a gene. The CDR3 consists of 17 residues. The germline V gene encodes CDR1 LNHDA and CDR2 SQIVND (reference sequence). The chain is built from TRBV19 and TRBJ2-1, with 11 bases that match TRBD2. This TCR derives from a female donor in good health, enrolled as a control in a pregnancy study. The input for sequencing was peripheral blood, taken in the third trimester of pregnancy. For the CDR3, the DNA is TGTGCCAGTAGTACCCACGGTGGGGGACTAGCGGACAATGAGCAGTTCTTC. The encoded protein is CASSTHGGGLADNEQFF. Filled out from reference TRBV19 and TRBJ2-1, the complete variable domain reads DGGITQSPKYLFRKEGQNVTLSCEQNLNHDAMYWYRQDPGQGLRLIYYSQIVNDFQKGDIAEGYSVSREKKESFPLTVTSAQKNPTAFYLCASSTHGGGLADNEQFFGPGTRLTVL.